The 25 T cell receptor beta chains in this list originate from one sample, sequenced in a study of spatial heterogeneity in lung cancer. Overall study results and limits: Tracking of tumor mutation counts was seen in expanded intratumoral alpha and beta TCR counts.

Time point specified: sample taken at primary tumor resection. TCRdb used MiXCR to reprocess the 5' RACE reads, holding one entry per CDR3 protein. Among approximately 25,000 distinct CDR3 sequences listed, roughly 10% were seen once. No antigens are known for them. Specimen: lung tumor tissue, collected at surgery. These TCRs come from a male donor with early-stage non-small cell lung cancer.

The chain recombines TRBV7-8 with TRBJ1-6; D is unclear. The CDR3 contains 14 residues. V shed 1 base and J shed 7 bases, with 8 bases lying between them. Per the germline V gene, CDR1 is SGHVS and CDR2 is FQNEAQ. The CDR3 here is CASSLGSGNSPLHF. CDR3 in DNA: TGTGCCAGCAGCTTAGGATCGGGGAATTCACCCCTCCACTTT.

With regard to this clonotype: A single base separates this from a much larger clone, so it may be a read error. The V and J genes are TRBV9 and TRBJ2-1; 8 bases line up with TRBD1. V lost 7 bases and J lost 10; bases outside the gene matches: 13. The CDR3 length is 14 residues. Germline CDR1 reads SGDLS; CDR2 reads YYNGEE. CDR3 sequence reads: CASGDGQGSIEQFF. DNA of the CDR3: TGTGCCAGCGGCGATGGACAGGGCTCCATCGAGCAGTTCTTC.

This clonotype was detected many times. J is TRBJ1-1 and V is TRBV27; D not certain. Germline V gene sequence: CDR1 MNHEY, CDR2 SMNVEV (reference sequence). V shed 5 bases and J shed 2 bases, with 6 bases lying between them. The CDR3 contains 12 residues. CDR3 protein: CASSDPNTEAFF. The CDR3 region has the DNA TGTGCCAGCAGTGACCCAAACACTGAAGCTTTCTTT.

The chain combines TRBV6-4 with TRBJ1-3, with 11 bases that match TRBD1. CDR1 and CDR2 from the germline V gene are MRHNA and SNTAGT. V was pared by 2 bases and J by 8 bases, with 8 bases of the junction left unmatched. This CDR3 spans 16 amino acids. This chain's CDR3 is CASSDRRTGGTDTIYF. The DNA for the CDR3 is TGTGCCAGCAGTGACAGAAGGACAGGGGGCACAGACACCATATATTTT.

This clonotype has just a few counts. V usage is TRBV5-1 and J usage is TRBJ2-7, with a tentative D call TRBD2 (5 bases). The germline V gene has CDR1 SGHRS and CDR2 YFSETQ. V was cut by 4 bases and J by 6 bases, with 17 bases left in between. The CDR3 contains 14 residues. CDR3 in amino acids: CASSTRPGRVEQYF. The CDR3 nucleotides read TGCGCCAGCAGCACCCGGCCCGGGCGGGTCGAGCAGTACTTC.

By share, this clonotype ranks as medium-sized. The CDR3 is CASSFGRLKLFF. The DNA of the CDR3 is TGTGCCAGCAGCTTCGGACGGCTCAAACTGTTTTTT. The V gene is TRBV5-6, the J gene TRBJ1-4, with unresolved D. The CDR3 consists of 12 residues. V lost 2 bases to trimming and J lost 11 bases, with 10 bases between them. CDR1 and CDR2 from the germline V gene are SGHDT and YYEEEE.

This clonotype occurred many times. The chain combines TRBV6-2 or TRBV6-3 with TRBJ1-1; no clear D. The CDR3 is made up of 13 amino acids. Germline lookup yields CDR1 MNHEY and CDR2 SVGEGT. V was cut by 2 bases and J by 1 base, with 5 bases left in between. The CDR3: CASSYRRNTEAFF. In DNA, the CDR3 is TGTGCCAGCAGTTACAGAAGGAACACTGAAGCTTTCTTT.

Ten or more counts support this clonotype. The junction shows a germline mismatch at one end, possibly a read error. The chain links TRBV28 to TRBJ1-5; tentative D call: TRBD1 (6 bases). The CDR3 loop spans 14 amino acids. Germline assignment: CDR1 MDHEN and CDR2 SYDVKM. CDR3 amino acids: CVSSLIQGSQPQHF. The CDR3 coding sequence is TGTGTCAGCAGTTTAATCCAGGGGAGTCAGCCCCAGCATTTT.

This clonotype was observed a handful of times. This chain connects TRBV2 to TRBJ2-1, with unresolved D. Trimming left V 8 bases short and J 5 bases short, with 16 bases between. The CDR3 length is 14 residues. The germline CDR1 and CDR2 sequences are SNHLY and FYNNEI. The CDR3 DNA is TGTGCCAGCGTCAATGTCGCCTTTGACAATGAGCAGTTCTTC. Protein: CASVNVAFDNEQFF.

V usage is TRBV6-2 or TRBV6-3 and J usage is TRBJ2-7; D is undetermined. Germline CDR1 MNHEY, CDR2 SVGEGT. The germline V and J ends were trimmed by 5 bases and 5 bases, with 13 bases remaining between them. This CDR3 has 13 amino acids. The CDR3 region has the DNA TGTGCCAGCAGTGGGCTTGATCCCCACGAGCAGTACTTC. It translates to CASSGLDPHEQYF.

This clonotype was observed many times. The J gene is TRBJ2-5, the V gene TRBV11-1; the D call may be TRBD1 or TRBD2 (5 bases each). CDR1 and CDR2 (germline): SGHAT, FQDESV (reference sequence). The CDR3 extends over 15 amino acids. V lost 1 base to trimming and J lost 2 bases, with 11 bases between them. The CDR3 sequence: CASSLGLGRQETQYF. The DNA for the CDR3 is TGTGCCAGCAGCTTAGGGTTGGGACGTCAAGAGACCCAGTACTTC.

This clonotype was observed at least ten times. The rearrangement links TRBV27 to TRBJ1-2; tentative D call: TRBD1 (6 bases). This CDR3 is built from 15 residues. Germline assignment: CDR1 MNHEY and CDR2 SMNVEV (reference sequence). The V and J ends lost 5 bases and 0 bases respectively, with 13 bases between them. The CDR3 region is CASSLQGDPNYGYTF. The CDR3 DNA is TGTGCCAGCAGTCTACAGGGAGATCCTAACTATGGCTACACCTTC.

The sample holds many counts of this clonotype. The chain uses TRBV11-2 and TRBJ1-6; D call uncertain. Trimming shortened V by 4 bases and J by 0 bases, and 7 bases separated the two germline ends. CDR1 and CDR2 from the germline V gene are SGHAT and FQNNGV. This CDR3 comprises 15 residues. CDR3 bases: TGTGCCAGCAGCTCGGGGATCTCCTATAATTCACCCCTCCACTTT. Protein product: CASSSGISYNSPLHF.

The chain couples TRBV29-1 to TRBJ2-5, with 10 bases identical to TRBD2. The CDR3 loop spans 15 amino acids. The V gene end was trimmed by 5 bases and the J gene end by 2 bases; junction bases not matched to a gene: 8. The V gene's germline CDR1 is SQVTM and CDR2 ANQGSEA. The CDR3 loop reads CSVSWGLATQETQYF. The CDR3 DNA reads as TGCAGCGTTTCGTGGGGACTAGCGACGCAAGAGACCCAGTACTTC.

Only a few counts were recorded for this clonotype. V is TRBV7-8 and J is TRBJ2-1; no firm D call. Germline assignment: CDR1 SGHVS and CDR2 FQNEAQ. Trimming took off 3 bases at V and 0 bases at J, with 6 bases between the two ends. This CDR3 is built from 14 residues. For the CDR3, the DNA is TGTGCCAGCAGCTTCAGGAGCTCCTACAATGAGCAGTTCTTC. This translates into CASSFRSSYNEQFF.

This clonotype was found many times. The V and J genes are TRBV7-6 and TRBJ2-3; 8 bases match TRBD1. Per the germline V gene, CDR1 is SGHVS and CDR2 is FNYEAQ. CDR3 length: 16 residues. V gave up 1 base and J gave up 2 bases; unmatched junction bases: 5. The CDR3 sequence is CASSLGAGGYTDTQYF. The CDR3 DNA reads TGTGCCAGCAGCTTAGGGGCAGGGGGCTACACAGATACGCAGTATTTT.

This clonotype has a count of ten or more. The chain employs TRBV7-9 and TRBJ1-4; 7 bases fit TRBD1. V was pared by 2 bases and J by 7 bases, with 4 bases of the junction left unmatched. The V gene's germline CDR1 is SEHNR and CDR2 FQNEAQ (reference sequence). The CDR3 runs to 14 residues. The CDR3 sequence: CASSLTGQVEKLFF. The CDR3 nucleotides read TGTGCCAGCAGCTTAACCGGACAGGTTGAAAAACTGTTTTTT.

This clonotype was recorded many times. The chain employs TRBV12-3 or TRBV12-4 and TRBJ2-2; tentative D call: TRBD1 (6 bases). Trimming took off 6 bases at V and 6 bases at J, with 17 bases between the two ends. The CDR3 extends over 15 amino acids. CDR3 nucleotide sequence: TGTGCCAGCAGGAGTCAGGGGCACGGAGCCGGGGAGCTGTTTTTT. The encoded protein is CASRSQGHGAGELFF.

This clonotype has a handful of counts. This chain links TRBV5-4 with TRBJ2-3; the match to TRBD2 covers 9 bases. The CDR3 loop spans 14 amino acids. V dropped 4 bases and J dropped 7; count of bases not matched to a gene: 7. Germline V gene data show CDR1 as SGHNT and CDR2 as YYREEE (reference sequence). CDR3 in amino acids: CASSRGREGNTQYF. The CDR3 DNA follows: TGTGCCAGCAGCCGCGGGCGGGAGGGTAATACGCAGTATTTT.

In its sample, this clonotype was seen a few times. This CDR3 is CASSPQGALWYSDGYTF. In DNA form, the CDR3 reads TGTGCCAGCAGTCCGCAGGGGGCTTTGTGGTATTCCGATGGCTACACCTTC. The chain recombines TRBV6-5 with TRBJ1-2; 8 bases align to TRBD1. Germline lookup yields CDR1 MNHEY and CDR2 SVGAGI. After removal of 5 bases from V and 6 bases from J, the junction contained 17 bases not matched to a gene. The CDR3 runs 17 residues.

The sample holds many counts of this clonotype. This chain links TRBV29-1 with TRBJ1-1, with no clear D. CDR1 is SQVTM and CDR2 is ANQGSEA in the germline V gene. Trimming took off 5 bases at V and 0 bases at J, with 4 bases between the two ends. This CDR3 region has 11 residues. The CDR3 is CSVLVNTEAFF. DNA for the CDR3: TGCAGCGTTCTTGTGAACACTGAAGCTTTCTTT. The whole variable domain, remainder taken from reference TRBV29-1 and TRBJ1-1, is SAVISQKPSRDICQRGTSLTIQCQVDSQVTMMFWYRQQPGQSLTLIATANQGSEATYESGFVIDKFPISRPNLTFSTLTVSNMSPEDSSIYLCSVLVNTEAFFGQGTRLTVV.

V usage is TRBV3-1 and J usage is TRBJ2-5; D may match TRBD1 or TRBD2 (5 bases each). The V gene's germline CDR1 is LGHDT and CDR2 YNNKEL (reference sequence). The V gene lost 1 base and the J gene lost 1 base, with 7 bases spanning the gap. The length of the CDR3 is 14 residues. In nucleotides, the CDR3 is TGTGCCAGCAGCCAAGTGGGGACCCAAGAGACCCAGTACTTC. Its translation is CASSQVGTQETQYF.

This clonotype was observed many times. V usage is TRBV7-4 and J usage is TRBJ2-5, with 9 bases fitting TRBD2. The CDR3 covers 14 residues. Germline-derived CDR1 and CDR2 are SGHVT and SQSDAQ. V lost 4 bases and J lost 8; bases outside the gene matches: 8. The CDR3 DNA reads TGTGCCAGCAGCTGGGGAGGAGCGGGGGGAACCCAGTACTTC. Residues: CASSWGGAGGTQYF.

The sample holds a few counts of this clonotype. The J gene is TRBJ2-5, the V gene TRBV7-2; TRBD1 matches 7 bases. Germline lookup yields CDR1 SGHTA and CDR2 FQGNSA. This CDR3 has 16 amino acids. The ends lost 6 bases at V and 1 base at J; junction bases unmatched: 11. The CDR3 coding sequence is TGTGCCAGCAGTCCACCGGGACAGATAGCCCAAGAGACCCAGTACTTC. It encodes CASSPPGQIAQETQYF. Full variable domain (missing parts from reference TRBV7-2 and TRBJ2-5): GAGVSQSPSNKVTEKGKDVELRCDPISGHTALYWYRQSLGQGLEFLIYFQGNSAPDKSGLPSDRFSAERTGGSVSTLTIQRTQQEDSAVYLCASSPPGQIAQETQYFGPGTRLLVL.

This clonotype was observed many times. The V call is TRBV20-1, the J call TRBJ2-5, with TRBD2 matching 13 bases. The CDR3 loop spans 16 amino acids. Germline-derived CDR1 and CDR2 are DFQATT and SNEGSKA (reference sequence). Germline trimming cut 5 bases from V and 4 bases from J; bases unmatched to any gene: 10. This chain's CDR3 is CSAPRTSGGQGETQYF. The CDR3 coding sequence is TGCAGTGCTCCCCGGACTAGCGGGGGCCAGGGAGAGACCCAGTACTTC.